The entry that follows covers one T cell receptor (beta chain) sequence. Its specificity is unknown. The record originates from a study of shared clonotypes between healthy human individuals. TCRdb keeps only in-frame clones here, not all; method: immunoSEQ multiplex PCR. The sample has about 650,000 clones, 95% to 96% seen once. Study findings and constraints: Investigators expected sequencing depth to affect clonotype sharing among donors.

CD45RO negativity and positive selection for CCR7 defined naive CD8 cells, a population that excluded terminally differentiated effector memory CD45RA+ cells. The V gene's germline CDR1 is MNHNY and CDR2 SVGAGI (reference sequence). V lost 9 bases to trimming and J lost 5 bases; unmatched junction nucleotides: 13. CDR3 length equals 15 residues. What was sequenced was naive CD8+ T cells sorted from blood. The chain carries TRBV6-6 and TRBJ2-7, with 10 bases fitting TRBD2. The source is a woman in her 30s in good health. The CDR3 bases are TGTGCCAGTGCCCATCCTCCTAGCGGGAGTCACGAGCAGTACTTC. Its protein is CASAHPPSGSHEQYF.